This entry concerns a single T cell receptor (beta chain). The record originates from a study of blood T cell repertoires in COVID-19. Overall study: Sites in the United States, Italy and Spain provided acute and convalescent COVID-19 samples. PBMCs, B-cell-depleted T cells, or T cells provided the cDNA or gDNA that made up the material.

CDR3 length: 13 amino acids. Germline values: CDR1 SGHKS, CDR2 YYEKEE (reference sequence). The ends were cut back, 3 bases at V and 5 bases at J, with 11 bases in the middle. Per the original data handling: Reference gene primer amplification yielded estimated nucleated cell counts. The table came from immunoSEQ multiplex PCR; TCRdb's copy has only in-frame clones and leaves some out. V and J calls and clone size follow that table, whereas D and trimming were derived from the DNA. The table records about 410,000 clones, about nine tenths of them present only once. The J gene is TRBJ1-2, the V gene TRBV5-5, with D possibly TRBD1 on 6 matching bases. The receptor's source is a woman between 25 and 40 years old with active or convalescent COVID-19. The sample comprised peripheral blood. The CDR3: CASSSTGPYGYTF. For the CDR3, the DNA is TGTGCCAGCAGCTCGACAGGACCTTATGGCTACACCTTC.